This T cell receptor beta chain was sequenced during a study of human T cells and chemical hapten exposure. The wider study: Sensitization employed 2% DPC on approximately 2 cm by approximately 2 cm of upper inner arm skin. While the approximately 25-week study was under way, patients received diphenylcyclopropenone on the scalp every week.

Within the library, unique molecular identifiers were attached to each individual cDNA molecule. TCRdb reprocessed the RACE reads with MiXCR, giving one entry per CDR3 protein. The sample holds about 80,000 distinct CDR3 sequences, roughly 7.6% seen once. This clonotype was counted ten times or more. Time point in this sample: patch test 1, 2 weeks after DPC sensitization. The sample's treatment: therapeutic diphenylcyclopropenone sensitization with weekly scalp DPC. V gave up 5 bases and J gave up 5 bases, with 12 bases separating them. The CDR3 extends over 13 amino acids. Germline V CDR1 and CDR2: SGHTA, FQGNSA.

Sequencing was performed on whole blood, taken in connection with sensitization to the hapten diphenylcyclopropenone (DPC). This receptor was obtained from a woman between 25 and 40 years old with alopecia areata. Some clones in this sample may be carry-over from other donors' samples. The V call is TRBV7-2, the J call TRBJ1-1, with D unresolved. CDR3 bases: TGTGCCAGCAGCCCCCGCCTAGGGACTGAAGCTTTCTTT. This codes for CASSPRLGTEAFF.